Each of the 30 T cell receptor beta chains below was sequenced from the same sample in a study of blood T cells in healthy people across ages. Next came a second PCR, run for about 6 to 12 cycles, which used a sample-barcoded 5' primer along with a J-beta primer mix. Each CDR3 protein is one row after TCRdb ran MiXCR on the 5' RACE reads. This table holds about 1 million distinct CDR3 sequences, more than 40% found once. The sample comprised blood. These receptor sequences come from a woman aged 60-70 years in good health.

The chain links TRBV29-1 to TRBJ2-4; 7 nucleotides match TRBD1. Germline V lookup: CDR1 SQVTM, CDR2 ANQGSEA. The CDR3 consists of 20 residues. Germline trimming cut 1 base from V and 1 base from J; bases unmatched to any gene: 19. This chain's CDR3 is CSVEGWVWEGGPPAKNIQYF. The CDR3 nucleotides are TGCAGCGTTGAAGGTTGGGTTTGGGAAGGGGGCCCTCCTGCCAAAAACATTCAGTACTTC.

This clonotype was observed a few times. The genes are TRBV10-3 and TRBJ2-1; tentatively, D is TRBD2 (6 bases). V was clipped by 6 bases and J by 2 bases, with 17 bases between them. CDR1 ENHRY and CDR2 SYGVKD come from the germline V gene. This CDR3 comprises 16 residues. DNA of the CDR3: TGTGCCATCAGGGACGATAGCGGCCGAGCCTACAATGAGCAGTTCTTC. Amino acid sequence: CAIRDDSGRAYNEQFF.

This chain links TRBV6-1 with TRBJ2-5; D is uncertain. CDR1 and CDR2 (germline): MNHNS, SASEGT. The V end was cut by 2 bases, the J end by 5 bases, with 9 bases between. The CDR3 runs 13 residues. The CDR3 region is CASSEFFGETQYF. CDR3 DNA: TGTGCCAGCAGTGAATTTTTTGGGGAGACCCAGTACTTC.

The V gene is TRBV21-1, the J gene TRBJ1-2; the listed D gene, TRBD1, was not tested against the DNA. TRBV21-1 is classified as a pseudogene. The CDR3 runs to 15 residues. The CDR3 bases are TGTGCCAGCAGCGCTGGGACAGGGAGGTGGTATGGCTACACCTTC. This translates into CASSAGTGRWYGYTF.

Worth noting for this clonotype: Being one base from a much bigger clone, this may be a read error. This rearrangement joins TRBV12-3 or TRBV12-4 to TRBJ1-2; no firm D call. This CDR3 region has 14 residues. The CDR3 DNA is TGTGTCAGCAGTTCCCGACTGGTCGGGTATGGCTACACCTTC. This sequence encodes CVSSSRLVGYGYTF.

The CDR3 DNA reads TGTGCCAGCAGCTCGCCATGGGTGGAGACCCAGTACTTC. This translates into CASSSPWVETQYF. V is TRBV5-4 and J is TRBJ2-5; no definite D call. The CDR3 runs 13 residues. From germline, CDR1 is SGHNT and CDR2 YYREEE (reference sequence). Trimming removed 3 bases from V and 5 bases from J, with 11 bases in between.

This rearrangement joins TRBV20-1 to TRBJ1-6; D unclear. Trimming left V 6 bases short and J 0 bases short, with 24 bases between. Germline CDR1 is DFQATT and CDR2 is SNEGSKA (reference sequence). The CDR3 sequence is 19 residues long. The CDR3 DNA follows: TGCAGTGCACTCCCTGGGGTTAATACAGAAGGCTCCTATAATTCACCCCTCCACTTT. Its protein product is CSALPGVNTEGSYNSPLHF.

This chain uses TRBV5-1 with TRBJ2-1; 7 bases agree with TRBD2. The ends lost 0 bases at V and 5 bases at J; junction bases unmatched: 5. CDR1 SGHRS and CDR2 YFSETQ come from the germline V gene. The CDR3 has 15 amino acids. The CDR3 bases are TGCGCCAGCAGCTTGGGACTAGCTCCGAACAATGAGCAGTTCTTC. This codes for CASSLGLAPNNEQFF.

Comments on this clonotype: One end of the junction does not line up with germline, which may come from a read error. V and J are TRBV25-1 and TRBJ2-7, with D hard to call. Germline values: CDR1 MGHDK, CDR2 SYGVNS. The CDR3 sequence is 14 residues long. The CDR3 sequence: CASSETQSSYEQNF. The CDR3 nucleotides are TGTGCCAGCAGTGAAACACAGAGCTCCTACGAGCAGAACTTC.

This CDR3 is CASADLTSGEQYF. Written as DNA, the CDR3 is TGTGCCAGTGCAGACCTGACTAGCGGGGAACAGTACTTC. J is TRBJ2-7 and V is TRBV19, with 11 bases lining up with TRBD2. Losses at the gene ends were 8 bases for V and 10 bases for J; bases not matched to a gene: 10. Looked up from germline, CDR1 is LNHDA and CDR2 is SQIVND (reference sequence). The CDR3 is 13 residues long.

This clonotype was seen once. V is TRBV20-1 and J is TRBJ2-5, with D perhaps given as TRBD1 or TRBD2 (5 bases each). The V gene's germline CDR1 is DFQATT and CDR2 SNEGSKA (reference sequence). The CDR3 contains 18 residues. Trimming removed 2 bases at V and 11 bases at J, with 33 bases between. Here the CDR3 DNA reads TGCAGTGCTAGAACCACCGGGACCATTTCTCCACGCTACAAGGAGCAGTACTTC. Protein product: CSARTTGTISPRYKEQYF.

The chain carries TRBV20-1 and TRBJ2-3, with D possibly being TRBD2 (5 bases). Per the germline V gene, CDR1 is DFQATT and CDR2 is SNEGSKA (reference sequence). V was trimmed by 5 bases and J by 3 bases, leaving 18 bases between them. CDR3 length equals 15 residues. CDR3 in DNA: TGCAGTGCTCCCCGTTCATCGGGAATAACAGATACGCAGTATTTT. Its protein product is CSAPRSSGITDTQYF.

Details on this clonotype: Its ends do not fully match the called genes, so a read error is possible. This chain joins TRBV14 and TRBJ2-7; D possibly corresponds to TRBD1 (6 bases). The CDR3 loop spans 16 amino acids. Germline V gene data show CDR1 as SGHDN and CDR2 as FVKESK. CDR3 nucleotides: TGTGCCAGCAGCCAACTCCAAGGCAGGGGCTCCTACGAACAGTACTTC. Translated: CASSQLQGRGSYEQYF.

This CDR3 reads CASSPRGQGDEQFF. The DNA for the CDR3 is TGTGCCAGCAGCCCGCGGGGACAGGGGGATGAGCAGTTCTTC. The chain couples TRBV7-3 to TRBJ2-1; 11 nucleotides line up with TRBD1. Trimming removed 5 bases from V and 8 bases from J; junction bases left unmatched: 5. The germline gives CDR1 SGHTA, CDR2 FQGTGA. The CDR3 runs to 14 residues.

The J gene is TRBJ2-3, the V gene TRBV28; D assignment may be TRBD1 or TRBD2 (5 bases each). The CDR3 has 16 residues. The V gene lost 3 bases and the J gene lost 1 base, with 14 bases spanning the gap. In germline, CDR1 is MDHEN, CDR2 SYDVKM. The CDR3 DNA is TGTGCCAGCAGTTTGGGGGTGGGAGTTGGCACAGATACGCAGTATTTT. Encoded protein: CASSLGVGVGTDTQYF.

CDR3 coding DNA: TGTGCCAGCAGTGCACCCGGGACCGTAGCCTCAGATACGCAGTATTTT. It encodes CASSAPGTVASDTQYF. The chain has TRBV28 and TRBJ2-3; D assignment may be TRBD1 or TRBD2 (5 bases each). Trimming cost V 5 bases and J 4 bases, with 19 bases left between them. The CDR3 is 16 amino acids. Germline loops: CDR1 MDHEN, CDR2 SYDVKM.

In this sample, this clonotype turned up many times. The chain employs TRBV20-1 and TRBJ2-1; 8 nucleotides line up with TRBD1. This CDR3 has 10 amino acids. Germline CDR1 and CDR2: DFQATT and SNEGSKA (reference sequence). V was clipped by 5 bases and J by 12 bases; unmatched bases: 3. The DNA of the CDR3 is TGCAGTGCTTACGGGACAGGGCAGTTCTTC. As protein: CSAYGTGQFF.

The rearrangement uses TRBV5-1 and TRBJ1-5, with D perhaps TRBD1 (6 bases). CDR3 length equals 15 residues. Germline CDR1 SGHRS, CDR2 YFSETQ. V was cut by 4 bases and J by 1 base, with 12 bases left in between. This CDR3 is CASSPAGASNQPQHF. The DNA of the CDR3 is TGCGCCAGCAGCCCTGCAGGGGCCAGCAATCAGCCCCAGCATTTT.

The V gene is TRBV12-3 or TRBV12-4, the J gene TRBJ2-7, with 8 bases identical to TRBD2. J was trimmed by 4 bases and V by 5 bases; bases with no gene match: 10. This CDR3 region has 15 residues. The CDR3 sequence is CASSLSGSKSYEQYF. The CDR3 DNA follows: TGTGCCAGCAGTCTAAGCGGGAGTAAGAGTTACGAGCAGTACTTC.

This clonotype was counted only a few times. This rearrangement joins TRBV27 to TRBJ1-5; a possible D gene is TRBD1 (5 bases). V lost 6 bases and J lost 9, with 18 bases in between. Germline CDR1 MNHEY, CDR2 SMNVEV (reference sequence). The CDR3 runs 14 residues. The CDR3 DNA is TGTGCCAGCAGCCAAATGGGCGGGGCGGCGCCCCAGCATTTT. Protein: CASSQMGGAAPQHF.

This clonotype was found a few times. The CDR3: CASWGTRNYEQFF. DNA of the CDR3: TGTGCCAGTTGGGGGACTAGGAACTATGAGCAGTTCTTC. This chain connects TRBV12-3 or TRBV12-4 to TRBJ2-1, with 8 bases matching TRBD2. Trimming at V came to 9 bases and at J to 8 bases, leaving 9 bases not matched to a gene. The CDR3 sequence is 13 residues long.

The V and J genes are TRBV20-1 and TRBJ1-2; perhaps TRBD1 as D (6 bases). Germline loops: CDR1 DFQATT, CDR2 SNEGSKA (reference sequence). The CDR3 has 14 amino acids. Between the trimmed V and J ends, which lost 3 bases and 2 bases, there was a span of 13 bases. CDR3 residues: CSARVRTANYGYTF. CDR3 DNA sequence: TGCAGTGCTAGGGTCCGGACAGCAAACTATGGCTACACCTTC.

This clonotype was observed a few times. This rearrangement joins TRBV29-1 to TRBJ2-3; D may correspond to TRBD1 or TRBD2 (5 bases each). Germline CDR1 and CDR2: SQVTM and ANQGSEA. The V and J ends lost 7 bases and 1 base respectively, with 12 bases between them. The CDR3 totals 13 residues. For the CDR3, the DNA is TGCAGCGCAGAACTAGGGGGCACAGATACGCAGTATTTT. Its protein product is CSAELGGTDTQYF.

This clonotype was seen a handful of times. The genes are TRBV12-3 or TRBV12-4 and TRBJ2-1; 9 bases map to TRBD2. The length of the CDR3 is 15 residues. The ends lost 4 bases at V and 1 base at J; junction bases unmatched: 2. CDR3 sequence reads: CASSYLAGSYNEQFF. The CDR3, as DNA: TGTGCCAGCAGTTACCTAGCGGGGTCCTACAATGAGCAGTTCTTC.

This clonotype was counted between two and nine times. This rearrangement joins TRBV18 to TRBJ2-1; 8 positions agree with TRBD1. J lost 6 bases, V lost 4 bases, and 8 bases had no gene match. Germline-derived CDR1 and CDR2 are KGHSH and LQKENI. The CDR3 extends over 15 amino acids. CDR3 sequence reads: CASSRGQGWGNEQFF. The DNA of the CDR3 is TGTGCCAGCTCACGAGGACAGGGATGGGGCAATGAGCAGTTCTTC.

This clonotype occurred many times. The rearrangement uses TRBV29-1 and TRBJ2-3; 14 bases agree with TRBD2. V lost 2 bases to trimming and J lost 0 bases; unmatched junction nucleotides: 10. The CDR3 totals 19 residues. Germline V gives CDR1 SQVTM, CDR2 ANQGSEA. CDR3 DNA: TGCAGCGTTGAATGGCGGACTAGCGGGAGGCCAGGCAGCACAGATACGCAGTATTTT. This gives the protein CSVEWRTSGRPGSTDTQYF.

CDR3 nucleotides: TGTGCCAGCAGTACCCAGCGACAGTTCGGCACAGATACGCAGTATTTT. Protein: CASSTQRQFGTDTQYF. The rearrangement uses TRBV6-6 and TRBJ2-3, with a possible D match to TRBD1 (5 bases). V was trimmed by 5 bases and J by 1 base, leaving 16 bases between them. The CDR3 consists of 16 residues. From germline, CDR1 is MNHNY and CDR2 SVGAGI (reference sequence).

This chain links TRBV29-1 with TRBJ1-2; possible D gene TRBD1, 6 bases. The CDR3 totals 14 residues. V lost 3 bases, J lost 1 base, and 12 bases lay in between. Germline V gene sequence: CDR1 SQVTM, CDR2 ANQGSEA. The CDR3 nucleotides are TGCAGCGTTGAGTTCGGGGGGCTTAACTATGGCTACACCTTC. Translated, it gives CSVEFGGLNYGYTF.

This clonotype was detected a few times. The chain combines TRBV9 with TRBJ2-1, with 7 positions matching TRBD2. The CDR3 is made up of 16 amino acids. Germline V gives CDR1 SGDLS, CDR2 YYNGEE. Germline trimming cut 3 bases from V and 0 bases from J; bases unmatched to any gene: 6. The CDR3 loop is CASSARSGNSYNEQFF. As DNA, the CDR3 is TGTGCCAGCAGCGCCCGGAGCGGGAACTCCTACAATGAGCAGTTCTTC.

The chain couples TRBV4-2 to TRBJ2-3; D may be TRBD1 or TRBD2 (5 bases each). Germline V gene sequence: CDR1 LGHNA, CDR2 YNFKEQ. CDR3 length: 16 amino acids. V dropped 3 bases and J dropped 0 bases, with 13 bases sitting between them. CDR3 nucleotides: TGTGCCAGCAGCCAGGCACGGGGCCCTAGCACAGATACGCAGTATTTT. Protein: CASSQARGPSTDTQYF.